This is a list of T cell receptor beta chains from one sample in a study of blood T cells in healthy people across ages. TCRdb called the 5' RACE reads again in MiXCR, with one record for every CDR3 protein. The sample holds 1.8 million or so distinct CDR3 sequences, around 40% seen once. The sample consisted of blood. Receptor source: a human donor in good health. Both conserved end residues are part of each CDR3. The D gene is left open where the match is weak. Not every row has a clone size; where given, it reads once, few, many or a size class.

j_gene,v_gene,d_gene,abundance,CDR3nt,CDR3aa
TRBJ2-3,TRBV5-6,.,.,TGTGCCAGCAGCGCACAGGTCACAGATACGCAGTATTTT,CASSAQVTDTQYF
TRBJ2-1,TRBV20-1,.,few,TGCAGTGCCCGGGAGCCAGCGCGGAATGAGCAGTTCTTC,CSAREPARNEQFF
TRBJ1-1,TRBV20-1,.,.,TGCAGTGCTAGAACGTCCTGGGAGACTGAAGCTTTCTTT,CSARTSWETEAFF
TRBJ1-1,TRBV20-1,TRBD1,once,TGCAGTGCTGGGGACAGGAGGGCTTTCTTT,CSAGDRRAFF
TRBJ1-6,TRBV12-3/TRBV12-4,.,.,TGTGCCAGCAGTTTTGCGGGGGGTCGATATAATTCACCCCTCCACTTT,CASSFAGGRYNSPLHF
TRBJ2-3,TRBV7-2,TRBD2,.,TGTGTCAGCAGCTTAGCGACTAGCGGTAGCACAGATACGCAGTATTTT,CVSSLATSGSTDTQYF
TRBJ1-2,TRBV3-1,.,.,TGTGCCAGCAGCCAAGAGGTGGATAGCTACACCTTC,CASSQEVDSYTF
TRBJ2-5,TRBV7-8,.,.,TGTGCCAGCAGCTTACACGGTCGGGAGACCCAGTACTTC,CASSLHGRETQYF
TRBJ2-1,TRBV6-5,TRBD2,.,TGTGCCAGCAGTATACTAGGACTAGCGGGAGTTAAGTACAATGAGCAGTTCTTC,CASSILGLAGVKYNEQFF
TRBJ1-2,TRBV7-8,.,few,TGTGCCAGCAGCTTAGTGGGAGGGGCGACAAACGGCTACACCTTC,CASSLVGGATNGYTF
TRBJ1-5,TRBV20-1,.,.,TGCAGTGCTAGGCGATTGCGTGGGGGGGCGTTTAATTTTCAGCCCCAGCATTTT,CSARRLRGGAFNFQPQHF
TRBJ2-3,TRBV6-5,TRBD2,few,TGTGCCAGCAGTTACACCCTAGCGGGGGGAATCACAGATACGCAGTATTTT,CASSYTLAGGITDTQYF
TRBJ2-7,TRBV6-2/TRBV6-3,.,few,TGTGCCAGCAGTCCCCGGGACACCTTCAATTGGTCCGACGAGCAGTACTTC,CASSPRDTFNWSDEQYF
TRBJ2-2,TRBV7-9,.,few,TGTGCCAGCAGCCACCGGCCACAACGACGGACCGGGGAGCTGTTTTTT,CASSHRPQRRTGELFF
TRBJ2-1,TRBV7-9,.,.,TGTGCCAGCAGTTGGGGGGGGCTGGGGAATGAGCAGTTCTTC,CASSWGGLGNEQFF
TRBJ2-1,TRBV20-1,.,.,TGCAGTGCTAGAGATGCAGGGGGGTTGGGCAATGAGCAGTTCTTC,CSARDAGGLGNEQFF
TRBJ1-2,TRBV9,.,.,TGTGCCAGCAGCGTAGGGGGGTGGGCCAACTATGGCTACACCTTC,CASSVGGWANYGYTF
TRBJ2-7,TRBV5-1,TRBD1,.,TGCGCCAGCAGCCTGGGACAGGGGATACTATCCTACGAGCAGTACTTC,CASSLGQGILSYEQYF
TRBJ2-5,TRBV7-2,TRBD1,many,TGTGCCAGCAGCTGGGACAGGGAAGAGACCCAGTACTTC,CASSWDREETQYF
TRBJ2-7,TRBV20-1,.,few,TGCAGTGCTAGGGGCAGGGTAAATGGTGGCGAGCAGTACTTC,CSARGRVNGGEQYF
TRBJ2-1,TRBV20-1,.,.,TGCAGTGCCAGAGATGTTGGCAGAAACTACAATGAGCAGTTCTTC,CSARDVGRNYNEQFF
TRBJ2-5,TRBV5-1,.,.,TGCGCCAGCAGCACCGGGACGGTAGTGTCGGAGACCCAGTACTTC,CASSTGTVVSETQYF
TRBJ2-4,TRBV28,.,.,TGTGCCAGCAGCTGGGTGACAATGAGAGGCGGGCAGTACTTC,CASSWVTMRGGQYF
TRBJ2-7,TRBV4-2,.,many,TGTGCCAGCAGCCAAGCTGACAGTGGGTCCTACGAGCAGTACTTC,CASSQADSGSYEQYF
TRBJ2-7,TRBV6-2/TRBV6-3,.,.,TGTGCCAGCACTGGGGTCCCTCACGAGCAGTACTTC,CASTGVPHEQYF
TRBJ2-7,TRBV3-1,.,.,TGTGCCAGCAGCCAAGCACAGGGAAATAGCGAGCAGTACTTC,CASSQAQGNSEQYF
TRBJ1-4,TRBV29-1,.,.,TGCAGCGTTGCCCAGGGCACAACAACTAATGAAAAACTGTTTTTT,CSVAQGTTTNEKLFF
TRBJ2-3,TRBV3-1,.,.,TGTGCCAGCAGCCAAGATCGTACCCGCACGCAGTATTTT,CASSQDRTRTQYF
TRBJ2-2,TRBV4-1,.,.,TGCGCCAGCAGCCAAGATGGGTCAGGTCTTCTCTCCGGGGAGCTGTTTTTT,CASSQDGSGLLSGELFF
TRBJ1-1,TRBV29-1,TRBD1,.,TGCAGCCCATATTCTTACAGGGGTGAAGCTTTCTTT,CSPYSYRGEAFF
TRBJ1-2,TRBV20-1,.,few,TGCAGTGCTGCCCGTGGGGGTGGCTACACCTTC,CSAARGGGYTF
TRBJ1-2,TRBV7-3,TRBD1,.,TGTGCCAGCAGCTTAATGGCGGCAGGGGGCTTGGCCTATGGCTACACCTTC,CASSLMAAGGLAYGYTF
TRBJ2-7,TRBV12-3/TRBV12-4,TRBD2,few,TGTGCCAGCAGTTTTTTGGGGGGGTCCGACGAGCAGTACTTC,CASSFLGGSDEQYF
TRBJ2-3,TRBV7-9,.,few,TGTGCCAGCAGCTTGGGAGATGCGCAGTATTTT,CASSLGDAQYF
TRBJ2-1,TRBV29-1,.,few,TGCAGCGTTCCATATCTGTGGGATGAGCAGTTCTTC,CSVPYLWDEQFF
TRBJ2-5,TRBV20-1,.,many,TGCAGTGCTATCACCGGGACGGAACAAGAGACCCAGTACTTC,CSAITGTEQETQYF
TRBJ2-2,TRBV7-8,.,.,TGTGCCAGCAGCTTAGATAGTGTGACAGCGTACACCGGGGAGCTGTTTTTT,CASSLDSVTAYTGELFF
TRBJ1-2,TRBV7-2,TRBD1,few,TGTGCCAGCAGCTCCCTTGGGCTCAGGGGGCCCTTCTATGGCTACACCTTC,CASSSLGLRGPFYGYTF
TRBJ1-2,TRBV7-9,.,few,TGTGCCAGCAGCTTAATAGGGGGGCTGGACTATGGCTACACCTTC,CASSLIGGLDYGYTF
TRBJ1-4,TRBV4-3,.,.,TGCGCCAGCAGCCAAGTCCCCCAAGAAGCGGCTGAAAAACTGTTTTTT,CASSQVPQEAAEKLFF
TRBJ1-1,TRBV18,.,.,TGTGCCAGCTCACTAATGGGGGAGAGGACTGAAGCTTTCTTT,CASSLMGERTEAFF
TRBJ1-1,TRBV7-2,.,.,TGTGCCAGCAGCTACCCGACAGCCGTGAACACTGAAGCTTTCTTT,CASSYPTAVNTEAFF
TRBJ1-1,TRBV24-1,.,.,TGTGCCACCAGTGATTCTAAGTCAGGAGGGTTGGGAACTGAAGCTTTCTTT,CATSDSKSGGLGTEAFF
TRBJ1-2,TRBV29-1,.,few,TGCAGCGCCCTAGGACGGGACTATGGCTACACCTTC,CSALGRDYGYTF